The entry below gives a single TCR beta chain sequence along with its context. Its antigen is still unknown. Its ends do not fully match the called genes, so a read error is possible. Sequencing used immunoSEQ multiplex PCR; TCRdb keeps in-frame clones, though not all of them. Of over 300,000 clones in the sample, 83% are singletons; the top ten hold around 7.4%. Sample treatment: 19 received Ad26.COV2.S at low or high dose, single or two shots; 5 received placebo; per-sample allocation not given. At day 63 after the first vaccine or placebo injection, samples were drawn. The donor was a Boston adult aged 18-55 years. This record belongs to a study of Ad26.COV2.S vaccination and SARS-CoV-2 variants. Study conclusions and caveats: Substantial breadth was reported for post-vaccination spike-specific CD8+ and CD4+ T cells. Total T cell responses were possibly underestimated by TCR breadth and depth analyses. Vaccine recipients showed a spike-specific TCR breadth that was higher than in placebo recipients.

The CDR3 loop spans 15 amino acids. Germline assignment: CDR1 LGHDT and CDR2 YNNKEL (reference sequence). The sequence was collected from a person aged 18-65 years who received the Ad26.COV2.S COVID-19 vaccine or a placebo. This specimen consisted of peripheral blood, obtained in a trial of Ad26.COV2.S vaccine versus placebo. This chain connects TRBV3-1 (or the pseudogene TRBV3-2) to TRBJ1-2; the D is unclear. This chain's CDR3 is CASSLSVRRRPNLSF. In nucleotides, the CDR3 is TGTGCCAGCAGCCTAAGCGTCCGACGACGGCCAAACCTTTCCTTC.